This T cell receptor beta chain was obtained from a study of T cell responses to AZD1222 COVID-19 vaccine. Study-level findings and limits: Nearly half of the spike-specific TCRs reportedly recognize variant regions that carry no mutations. Just 5 or 6 AZD1222 recipients tested seropositive at baseline.

In germline, CDR1 is LGHNA, CDR2 YNFKEQ. The J segment lost 0 bases and the V segment lost 0 bases, leaving 1 base of the junction unmatched. This CDR3 is 17 amino acids long. This clone has only a few counts. Its antigen is not known. Data came from immunoSEQ multiplex PCR; TCRdb stores just in-frame clones and leaves some out. Of 200,000 to 250,000 clones listed, 90% to 95% are singletons. The rearrangement uses TRBV4-2 and TRBJ1-4; 10 bases are shared with TRBD1. The receptor was isolated from an adult in good health. The sequences come from peripheral blood, collected on day 0 of MenACWY control vaccination. The CDR3 bases are TGTGCCAGCAGCCAAGATGGACAGGGGGCAACTAATGAAAAACTGTTTTTT. This translates into CASSQDGQGATNEKLFF.